The present entry profiles one T cell receptor beta chain with its context. The antigen is unknown. The table came from immunoSEQ multiplex PCR; TCRdb's copy has only in-frame clones and leaves some out. The sample consists of approximately 64,000 clones, 85% to 90% of them appearing once. The data stem from a study of cytomegalovirus exposure and HLA in healthy donors. Study as a whole: The 95 to 150 validation repertoires, a later analysis reported, used the same platform as the approximately 700 first-cohort repertoires.

Overall study results and limits: Per published reports, the classifier diagnosed cytomegalovirus status with high specificity and sensitivity. Cytomegalovirus association was listed for about 150 TCR beta chains. Most TCR sequences were rare, but some public TCRs occurred in many donors.

The CDR3 extends over 14 amino acids. V lost 4 bases, J lost 4 bases, and 3 bases stayed unmatched. The germline V gene encodes CDR1 SGHRS and CDR2 YFSETQ. The source of this sequence is a woman between 18 and 30 years old in good health and CMV-seronegative. Input material: PBMCs. This chain joins TRBV5-1 and TRBJ2-7; 12 bases fit TRBD2. CDR3 nucleotides: TGCGCCAGCAGCCTAGCGGGAGGGCCGTACGAGCAGTACTTC. Protein product: CASSLAGGPYEQYF.